This T cell receptor (beta chain) was recovered during a study of T cells in Graves' hyperthyroidism and ophthalmopathy. Whole-study results and caveats: Most expanded thyroid clonotypes above 0.001 recurred in blood.

Comment on this clonotype: The antigen is unknown.

Researchers took RNA transcripts and amplified the TCR beta CDR3 regions from them. Primed by the HTBI set, a first-round RT-PCR was run on the TCR CDR3. TCRdb redid the calling of the multiplex PCR reads with MiXCR, one entry per CDR3 protein. The repertoire holds under 450,000 distinct CDR3 sequences, about 17% seen once, with approximately 35% in the top ten. V was clipped by 0 bases and J by 4 bases, with 12 bases between them. CDR1 MNHEY and CDR2 SVGAGI come from the germline V gene. The CDR3 totals 15 residues. Sampled blood dates from first hyperthyroidism diagnosis, and it precedes any ophthalmopathy symptoms.

The chain couples TRBV6-5 to TRBJ1-1, with D maybe TRBD1 (5 bases). Sequences were obtained from blood. This clonotype was obtained from a woman aged 25 to 45 with Graves' hyperthyroidism that later progressed to Graves' ophthalmopathy. The CDR3 DNA follows: TGTGCCAGCAGTTACTCGCCGGGGGGGACCACTGAAGCTTTCTTT. Residues: CASSYSPGGTTEAFF.